This TCR beta chain came from a study of cytomegalovirus exposure and HLA in healthy donors. The overall study: Previous work identified 100 million or so unique TCR beta sequences from around 200 million T cells.

V lost 3 bases to trimming and J lost 0 bases, with 9 bases between them. CDR1 is MDHEN, CDR2 SYDVKM, per germline. This CDR3 has 15 residues. Primers: 60 Vbeta forward and 13 Jbeta reverse. Clones were read by immunoSEQ multiplex PCR, and TCRdb kept only the in-frame ones, dropping some. The sample includes 110,000 to 150,000 clones, approximately 80% seen only once; the top ten take 1.9%. Study results and limitations: The productive fraction for most TCR beta V segments was about 87% or about 30% in an earlier analysis. With DRB1 most and HLA-C fewest, TCR association rates differed between HLA loci in a later analysis.

This clone was counted a single time. Its antigen is not identified. The clonotype originates from a woman in her thirties or forties in good health and CMV-seronegative. Sequencing was performed on PBMCs. This chain uses TRBV28 with TRBJ1-5; weak D call: TRBD1 (5 bases). The CDR3 region has the DNA TGTGCCAGCAGTTTGGGGCTTTATAGCAATCAGCCCCAGCATTTT. This sequence encodes CASSLGLYSNQPQHF.